The sequence of this TCR beta chain was determined in a study of regulatory T cells in long-lasting Graves disease. As for the study in general: Persistent cases were those of Graves' disease that involved over 5 years of antithyroid drugs with positive TSH receptor antibodies.

According to the study, TCR beta libraries were built with iRepertoire HTBI primers and CDR3-region Arm-PCR. TCRdb used MiXCR to reprocess the multiplex PCR reads, holding one entry per CDR3 protein. The table lists some 440,000 distinct CDR3 sequences, less than 25% of them singletons. Study results and limitations: A limited number of samples was an acknowledged limitation. The analysis examined peripheral blood only and excluded thyroid tissue.

Noted time point: persistent/refractory GD, antithyroid drugs over 5 years with positive TRAb. Following extraction of RNA from PBMCs, that RNA was used to make the TCR library. Concerning this clonotype itself: Its antigen is not known.

The receptor comes from a female donor with Graves disease. Specimen: peripheral blood mononuclear cells (PBMCs), collected when the disease was refractory, from a patient treated with antithyroid drugs.

CDR3 protein: CASSSSPLSGWAGELFF. The CDR3 coding sequence is TGTGCCAGCAGCAGCTCACCCCTCTCGGGATGGGCCGGGGAGCTGTTTTTT. The chain joins TRBV7-3 to TRBJ2-2; D is possibly TRBD2 (5 bases). Germline CDR1 is SGHTA and CDR2 is FQGTGA. The length of the CDR3 is 17 residues. V gave up 5 bases and J gave up 6 bases, with 22 bases separating them.